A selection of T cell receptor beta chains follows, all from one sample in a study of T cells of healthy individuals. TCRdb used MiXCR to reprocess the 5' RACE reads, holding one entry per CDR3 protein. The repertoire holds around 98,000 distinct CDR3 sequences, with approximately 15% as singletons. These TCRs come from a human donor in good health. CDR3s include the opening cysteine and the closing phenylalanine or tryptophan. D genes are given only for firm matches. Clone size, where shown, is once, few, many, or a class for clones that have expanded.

TGTGCCAGCAGCGTATTATGGGACCACCGGAAGCAGCCCCAGCATTTT	CASSVLWDHRKQPQHF	.	TRBJ1-5	.	TRBV7-2
TGCAGTGCCCTACTATCTCCTAAGCGGGATGGCTACACCTTC	CSALLSPKRDGYTF	.	TRBJ1-2	.	TRBV20-1
TGCAGTGCAGCCAGACAGAACTCTGGAAACACCATATATTTT	CSAARQNSGNTIYF	few	TRBJ1-3	.	TRBV20-1
TGCAGCGCTTGGAACTCGGTGACTGAAGCTTTCTTT	CSAWNSVTEAFF	many	TRBJ1-1	.	TRBV29-1
TGTGCCAGCAGCCATCCTCAGCGAGAGACTAATGAAAAACTGTTTTTT	CASSHPQRETNEKLFF	few	TRBJ1-4	.	TRBV6-2/TRBV6-3
TGTGCCAGCAGTGGTGGCGGAGACTACAATGAGCAGTTCTTC	CASSGGGDYNEQFF	many	TRBJ2-1	.	TRBV6-4
TGTGCCACCAGCAGAGGTAGGGGACACACTGAAGCTTTCTTT	CATSRGRGHTEAFF	few	TRBJ1-1	.	TRBV15
TGTGCCAGCAGCCGAAACGAAGATACGCAGTATTTT	CASSRNEDTQYF	once	TRBJ2-3	.	TRBV11-1
TGTGCCAGCAGTCCGGGAGGGTGGGATGAGCAGTTCTTC	CASSPGGWDEQFF	few	TRBJ2-1	TRBD2	TRBV28
TGTGCCAGCAGTTTAAGGCTAGCGGGCGGGGTTGCAGATACGCAGTATTTT	CASSLRLAGGVADTQYF	.	TRBJ2-3	TRBD2	TRBV27
TGTGCCAGCAGTTTAGACAGGGGGCCTTCCTATAATTCACCCCTCCACTTT	CASSLDRGPSYNSPLHF	.	TRBJ1-6	TRBD1	TRBV28
TGTGCCAGCAGCTTGATTCGGACAGGGGAGGAAAAACTGTTTTTT	CASSLIRTGEEKLFF	many	TRBJ1-4	TRBD1	TRBV5-6
TGCAGTGCTAGAAGGGATCTAGCGGGGGGTTCACCTAACTTC	CSARRDLAGGSPNF	.	TRBJ2-4	TRBD2	TRBV20-1
TGTGCCAGCAGCTTTAATGGAGGGGCAGATACGCAGTATTTT	CASSFNGGADTQYF	many	TRBJ2-3	.	TRBV3-1
TGCGCCAGCAGCTTGGGGGCAGGCACTGAAGCTTTCTTT	CASSLGAGTEAFF	.	TRBJ1-1	.	TRBV5-1
TGTGCCAGCAGCGACCAGGGGATAGAAGATGAAAAACTGTTTTTT	CASSDQGIEDEKLFF	.	TRBJ1-4	.	TRBV7-9
TGTGCCAGCAGCTTTTCGTCGGGAGGACTGAACACTGAAGCTTTCTTT	CASSFSSGGLNTEAFF	.	TRBJ1-1	.	TRBV5-5
TGTGCCAGCAGCTCACTGACTAGCGGGGGGGATGAGCAGTTCTTC	CASSSLTSGGDEQFF	few	TRBJ2-1	TRBD2	TRBV6-2/TRBV6-3
TGTGCCAGCAGCTTAGTGGGGGGAACTAGCGGATCTTCCTACGAGCAGTACTTC	CASSLVGGTSGSSYEQYF	many	TRBJ2-7	TRBD2	TRBV7-9
TGTGCCAGCAGCCAAGCAGGGGGCGATGGCTACACCTTC	CASSQAGGDGYTF	few	TRBJ1-2	TRBD1	TRBV3-1
TGCAGCGCACTCCCTCGAAGAAACACTGAAGCTTTCTTT	CSALPRRNTEAFF	many	TRBJ1-1	.	TRBV29-1
TGCAGTGCCAAATCCGGGACTAGCGGAACCTACGAGCAGTACTTC	CSAKSGTSGTYEQYF	.	TRBJ2-7	TRBD2	TRBV20-1
TGTGCCAGCAGCTTGCTGAGCCAGCAGAGCTCCTACAATGAGCAGTTCTTC	CASSLLSQQSSYNEQFF	few	TRBJ2-1	.	TRBV7-6
TGTGCCAGTCTTTGGACATTTACTAGCAATCAGCCCCAGCATTTT	CASLWTFTSNQPQHF	many	TRBJ1-5	.	TRBV19
TGTGCCAGCAGTGAGGGGACAGGGGGTGGGAATGAGCAGTTCTTC	CASSEGTGGGNEQFF	.	TRBJ2-1	TRBD1	TRBV25-1
TGTGCCAGCAGCTGGGGACTAGCGGGAGATACGCAGTATTTT	CASSWGLAGDTQYF	.	TRBJ2-3	TRBD2	TRBV7-9
TGTGCCAGCAGCTTAAGTCCGAACACCGGGGAGCTGTTTTTT	CASSLSPNTGELFF	.	TRBJ2-2	.	TRBV7-3
TGTGCCAGCAGTTTTGGGTCAGGGGAAAGAGAGACCCAGTACTTC	CASSFGSGERETQYF	.	TRBJ2-5	.	TRBV28
TGTGCCAGCAGCTCACAGGGGGTTGTCGAGCAGTACTTC	CASSSQGVVEQYF	many	TRBJ2-7	TRBD1	TRBV6-6
TGTGCCAGCTGCCGGTACAATGAGCAGTTCTTC	CASCRYNEQFF	.	TRBJ2-1	.	TRBV6-2/TRBV6-3
TGCAGTGCTAGCTCCGGACAGGGAGGGCACTACGAGCAGTACTTC	CSASSGQGGHYEQYF	many	TRBJ2-7	.	TRBV20-1
TGCGCCAGCAGCCAAGAGAGGGCTCACAGTTCACCCCTCCACTTT	CASSQERAHSSPLHF	.	TRBJ1-6	.	TRBV4-3
TGCGCCAGCAGAGGCCAAGAGACCCAGTACTTC	CASRGQETQYF	few	TRBJ2-5	.	TRBV5-1
TGCGCCAGCAGCTTGGCCTTGACAGGCGCTGAAGCTTTCTTT	CASSLALTGAEAFF	.	TRBJ1-1	.	TRBV5-1
TGTGCCAGCAGCGTAGATCAAGCGCCGGATTACAATGAGCAGTTCTTC	CASSVDQAPDYNEQFF	.	TRBJ2-1	.	TRBV9
TGTGCCAGCAGTCCCCCCCGTGTAGATTCCTATGGCTACACCTTC	CASSPPRVDSYGYTF	few	TRBJ1-2	.	TRBV28
TGTGCCAGCAGCTCCGAGAATGAGCAGTTCTTC	CASSSENEQFF	many	TRBJ2-1	.	TRBV12-3/TRBV12-4
TGTGCCAGCAGCTTTGGACCAGGCCGCTACACCTTC	CASSFGPGRYTF	few	TRBJ1-2	.	TRBV5-5
TGTGCCAGCAGCAGGGGACAAAGCAATCAGCCCCAGCATTTT	CASSRGQSNQPQHF	.	TRBJ1-5	.	TRBV7-2
TGTGCCATCAGTGACAGGGGAGCAAATCAGCCCCAGCATTTT	CAISDRGANQPQHF	many	TRBJ1-5	.	TRBV10-3
TGTGCCAGCAGCCAAACTAGCGGGAGGGCCGGAAACGGGGAGCTGTTTTTT	CASSQTSGRAGNGELFF	.	TRBJ2-2	TRBD2	TRBV3-1
TGTGCCAGCAGCCCTACAGGGAATCAGCCCCAGCATTTT	CASSPTGNQPQHF	many	TRBJ1-5	.	TRBV6-5